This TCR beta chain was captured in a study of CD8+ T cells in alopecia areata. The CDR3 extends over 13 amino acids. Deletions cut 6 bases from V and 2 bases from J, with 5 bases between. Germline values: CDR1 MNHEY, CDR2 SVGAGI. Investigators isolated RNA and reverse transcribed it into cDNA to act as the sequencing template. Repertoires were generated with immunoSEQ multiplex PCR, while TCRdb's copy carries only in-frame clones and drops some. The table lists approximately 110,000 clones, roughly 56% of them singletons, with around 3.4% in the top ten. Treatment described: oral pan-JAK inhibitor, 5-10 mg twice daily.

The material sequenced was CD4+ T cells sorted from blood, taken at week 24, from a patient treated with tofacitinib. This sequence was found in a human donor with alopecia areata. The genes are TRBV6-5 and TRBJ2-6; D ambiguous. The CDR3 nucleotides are TGTGCCAGCAGACGCACTGGGGCCAACGTCCTGACTTTC. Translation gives CASRRTGANVLTF.